One T cell receptor beta chain is described in this entry. Only a few counts were recorded for this clonotype. What this receptor recognizes is not known. There are no base qualities to consult, and no much larger clone falls within one base. Ficoll-Paque density gradient centrifugation was the method used to isolate PBMCs. These data are taken from a study of T-cell memory formation after mild COVID-19 (dated by TCRdb to about 2021). With respect to the entire study: Most TCR sequence clusters were specific to one of the two donors. Longitudinal TCRalpha and TCRbeta repertoire sequencing tracked T-cell clones expanding and contracting after mild COVID-19 in two donors. The cohort comprised two young, previously healthy adult volunteers, one female and one male. On the study overall, not on this receptor specifically: Some responding clones were found in pre-infection memory, which suggests that pre-existing cross-reactive memory T cells took part in the SARS-CoV-2 response. The study covered only a couple of mild cases, and larger cohorts including severe cases with pre-infection samples were considered necessary. SARS-CoV-2 specificity of the second-wave clones peaking on day 37 was not confirmed. Contracting CD4+ clones turned up mainly in the CM and EM memory subsets, whereas EMRA was where CD8+ clones were enriched. Clones that contracted from day 15 to 85 showed balanced CD4/CD8 phenotypes, whereas a second wave of clones that expanded from day 15 to 37 leaned towards CD4+.

Sequenced using an Illumina NovaSeq 6000. Using 5'RACE with constant-segment primers, TCRalpha and TCRbeta cDNA libraries were constructed, with sample barcodes and unique molecular identifiers added in the process. RNA was extracted from every sample with Trizol reagent. The libraries were amplified in two PCR steps, and the second step added a second sample barcode and Illumina TruSeq adapters. Libraries were sequenced on an Illumina NovaSeq with 2 x 150 bp paired-end reads. Processing in the source paper ran as follows. Demultiplexing of reads and collapsing into UMI-guided consensus sequences were performed with migec v1.2.7. Using mixcr v2.1.11, UMI consensuses were aligned to TRA and TRB V and J templates and then assembled into clonotypes. Clonotypes were classified as expanded or contracted when called significant by both edgeR and NoisET, with noise models trained on biological replicates. For edgeR calls, the cutoffs were a false discovery rate-adjusted p below 0.01 and a log2 fold-change threshold of 1. PCA with hierarchical clustering of max-normalized trajectories of the 1000 most abundant clonotypes was used as exploratory dynamics analysis. The CD4 or CD8 phenotype of responding clones was assigned using the separately sequenced CD4+ and CD8+ repertoires. TCRdb passed the public sequencing reads through fastp at Q25 and MiXCR, retaining productive beta sequences. Every distinct CDR3 protein forms one entry, paired with its most common genes and DNA. TCRdb's processing, not the authors' own work, is the source of the V and J calls. The table for this sample lists hundreds of thousands of distinct CDR3 sequences; less than 25% of them were counted only once. The top ten constitute less than 15% of the sample.

This TCR derives from an adult woman who had mild COVID-19 (a few samples of this study predate the infection). The sample titles of this study are shuffled in the database, so cell type and time point are left out; the donor was told from shared clones. The sequenced sample was PBMCs or a T cell subset sorted from them (not recorded which).

The CDR3 reads CATGDPWGYGYTF. The sequenced DNA: TGTGCCACCGGGGATCCCTGGGGGTATGGCTACACCTTC. This receptor chain uses TRBV6-1 and TRBJ1-2, and TRBD1 may be the D gene, going by 5 matching bases. The cysteine opens and the phenylalanine closes a CDR3 of 13 amino acids. Here the CDR3 DNA is all that survives: 39 bases in frame from base 1. The CDR1 and CDR2 encoded by the germline V gene are MNHNS and SASEGT. The V end loses 10 bases and the J end loses 5 bases, and a stretch of 17 bases separates them.